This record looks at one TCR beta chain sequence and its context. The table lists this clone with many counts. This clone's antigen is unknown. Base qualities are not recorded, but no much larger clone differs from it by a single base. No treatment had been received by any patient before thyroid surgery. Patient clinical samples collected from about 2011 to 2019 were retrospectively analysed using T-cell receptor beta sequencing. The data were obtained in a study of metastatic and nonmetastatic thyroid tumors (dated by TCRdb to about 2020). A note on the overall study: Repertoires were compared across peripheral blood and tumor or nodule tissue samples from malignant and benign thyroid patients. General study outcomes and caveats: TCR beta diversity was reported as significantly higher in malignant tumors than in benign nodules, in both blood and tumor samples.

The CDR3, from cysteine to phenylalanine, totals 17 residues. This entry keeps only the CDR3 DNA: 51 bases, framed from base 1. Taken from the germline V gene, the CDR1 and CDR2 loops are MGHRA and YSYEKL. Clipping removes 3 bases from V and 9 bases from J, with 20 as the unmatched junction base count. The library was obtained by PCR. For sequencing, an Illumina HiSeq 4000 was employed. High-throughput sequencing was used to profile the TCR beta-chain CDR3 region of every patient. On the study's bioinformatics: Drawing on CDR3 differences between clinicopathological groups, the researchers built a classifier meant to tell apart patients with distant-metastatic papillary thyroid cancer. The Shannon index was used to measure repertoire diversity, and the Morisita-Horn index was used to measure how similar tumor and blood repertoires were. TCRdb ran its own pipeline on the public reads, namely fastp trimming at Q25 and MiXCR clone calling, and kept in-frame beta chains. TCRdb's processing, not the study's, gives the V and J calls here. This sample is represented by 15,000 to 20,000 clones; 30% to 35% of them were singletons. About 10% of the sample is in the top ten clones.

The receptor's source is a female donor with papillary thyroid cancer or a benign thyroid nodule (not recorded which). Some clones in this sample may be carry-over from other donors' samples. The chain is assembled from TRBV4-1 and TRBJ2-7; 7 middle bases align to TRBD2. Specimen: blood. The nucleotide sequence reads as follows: TGCGCCAGCAGCCACGGCGGTATGCAGCGGGGCCCGGACATGCAGTACTTC. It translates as CASSHGGMQRGPDMQYF.